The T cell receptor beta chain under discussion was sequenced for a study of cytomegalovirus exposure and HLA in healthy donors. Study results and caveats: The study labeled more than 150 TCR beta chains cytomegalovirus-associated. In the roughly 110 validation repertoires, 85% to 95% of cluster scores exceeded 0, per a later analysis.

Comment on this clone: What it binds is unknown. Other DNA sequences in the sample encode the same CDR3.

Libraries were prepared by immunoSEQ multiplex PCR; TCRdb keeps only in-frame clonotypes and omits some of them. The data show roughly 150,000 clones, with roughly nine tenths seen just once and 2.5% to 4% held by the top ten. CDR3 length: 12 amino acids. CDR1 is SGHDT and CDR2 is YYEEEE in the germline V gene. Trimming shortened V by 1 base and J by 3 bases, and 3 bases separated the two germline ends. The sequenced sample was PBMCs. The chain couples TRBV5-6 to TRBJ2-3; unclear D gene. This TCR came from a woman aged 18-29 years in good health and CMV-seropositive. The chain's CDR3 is CASSLLTDTQYF. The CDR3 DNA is TGTGCCAGCAGCTTGTTAACAGATACGCAGTATTTT.